This is a list of T cell receptor beta chains from one sample in a study of technical replicates of blood from several donors. The repertoire was sequenced with immunoSEQ multiplex PCR; TCRdb's copy has only in-frame clones and lacks some. Of approximately 70,000 clones listed, around 97% are singletons. The sequenced material came from T cells isolated from PBMCs. The origin of the receptors is a human donor in good health. Both conserved end residues are part of each CDR3. The order of the fields is D gene, V gene, clone size, J gene, CDR3 protein, CDR3 DNA. D genes are given only for firm matches. Clone size appears in some rows only: once, few, many, or a class for an expanded clone.

D gene: NA
V gene: TRBV5-8
clone size: NA
J gene: TRBJ1-2
CDR3 protein: CASSRLTKGYTF
CDR3 DNA: TGTGCCAGCAGCCGCCTTACTAAGGGCTACACCTTC

D gene: TRBD2
V gene: TRBV28
clone size: NA
J gene: TRBJ2-3
CDR3 protein: CASRLADPTDTQYF
CDR3 DNA: TGTGCCAGCAGACTAGCGGACCCCACAGATACGCAGTATTTT

D gene: NA
V gene: TRBV27
clone size: NA
J gene: TRBJ1-1
CDR3 protein: CASKRTAKTPEAFF
CDR3 DNA: TGTGCCAGCAAGCGTACGGCCAAGACGCCTGAAGCTTTCTTT

D gene: NA
V gene: TRBV27
clone size: NA
J gene: TRBJ1-1
CDR3 protein: CASSSTERGNTEAFF
CDR3 DNA: TGTGCCAGCAGTTCCACCGAAAGGGGGAACACTGAAGCTTTCTTT

D gene: NA
V gene: TRBV11-2
clone size: NA
J gene: TRBJ2-5
CDR3 protein: CASSSGNEGALETQYF
CDR3 DNA: TGTGCCAGCAGCTCTGGGAACGAGGGTGCACTTGAGACCCAGTACTTC

D gene: NA
V gene: TRBV4-1
clone size: NA
J gene: TRBJ2-7
CDR3 protein: CASSHSDIAYEQYF
CDR3 DNA: TGCGCCAGCAGCCACTCCGACATTGCCTACGAGCAGTACTTC

D gene: NA
V gene: TRBV28
clone size: NA
J gene: TRBJ2-6
CDR3 protein: CASSRVWGANVLTF
CDR3 DNA: TGTGCCAGCAGCCGAGTTTGGGGGGCCAACGTCCTGACTTTC

D gene: TRBD1
V gene: TRBV27
clone size: NA
J gene: TRBJ1-5
CDR3 protein: CASTPLGQGEGQPQHF
CDR3 DNA: TGTGCCAGCACCCCCCTTGGACAGGGCGAGGGTCAGCCCCAGCATTTT

D gene: NA
V gene: TRBV7-7
clone size: NA
J gene: TRBJ2-5
CDR3 protein: CASSSTTWETQYF
CDR3 DNA: TGTGCTAGCAGCTCGACGACTTGGGAGACCCAGTACTTC

D gene: NA
V gene: TRBV19
clone size: NA
J gene: TRBJ2-7
CDR3 protein: CASSWTDSYEQYF
CDR3 DNA: TGTGCCAGTAGTTGGACAGACTCCTACGAGCAGTACTTC

D gene: TRBD2
V gene: TRBV6-1
clone size: NA
J gene: TRBJ2-3
CDR3 protein: CASSSGGAGTDTQYF
CDR3 DNA: TGTGCCAGCAGTAGCGGGGGCGCGGGCACAGATACGCAGTATTTT

D gene: NA
V gene: TRBV6-4
clone size: once
J gene: TRBJ1-4
CDR3 protein: CASPGPCGELFF
CDR3 DNA: TGTGCCAGCCCGGGGCCTTGCGGGGAACTGTTTTTT

D gene: NA
V gene: TRBV27
clone size: NA
J gene: TRBJ2-7
CDR3 protein: CASRPLDSSHYEQYF
CDR3 DNA: TGTGCCAGCCGCCCCCTGGACAGCTCGCACTACGAGCAGTACTTC

D gene: NA
V gene: TRBV5-1
clone size: once
J gene: TRBJ2-5
CDR3 protein: CASSLVPFGETQYF
CDR3 DNA: TGCGCCAGCAGCTTGGTCCCATTCGGGGAGACCCAGTACTTC

D gene: TRBD2
V gene: TRBV28
clone size: NA
J gene: TRBJ2-7
CDR3 protein: CASSYPTSGRFYEQYF
CDR3 DNA: TGTGCCAGCAGCTACCCGACTAGCGGGAGATTTTACGAGCAGTACTTC

D gene: NA
V gene: TRBV18
clone size: NA
J gene: TRBJ1-1
CDR3 protein: CASSPAQGNTEAFF
CDR3 DNA: TGTGCCAGCTCACCCGCACAGGGTAACACTGAAGCTTTCTTT

D gene: NA
V gene: TRBV9
clone size: NA
J gene: TRBJ2-1
CDR3 protein: CASRPGTRGDEQFF
CDR3 DNA: TGTGCCAGCAGACCGGGAACCCGTGGCGATGAGCAGTTCTTC

D gene: TRBD1
V gene: TRBV18
clone size: NA
J gene: TRBJ1-4
CDR3 protein: CASSPSTGADEKLFF
CDR3 DNA: TGTGCCAGCTCACCATCGACAGGGGCAGATGAAAAACTGTTTTTT

D gene: NA
V gene: TRBV19
clone size: NA
J gene: TRBJ1-5
CDR3 protein: CASSITGNQYSNQPQHF
CDR3 DNA: TGTGCCAGTAGTATTACAGGGAACCAATATAGCAATCAGCCCCAGCATTTT

D gene: NA
V gene: TRBV7-9
clone size: NA
J gene: TRBJ1-3
CDR3 protein: CASSLEGRISGNTIYF
CDR3 DNA: TGTGCCAGCAGCTTAGAGGGGCGAATCTCTGGAAACACCATATATTTT

D gene: TRBD1
V gene: TRBV5-8
clone size: NA
J gene: TRBJ2-7
CDR3 protein: CASSLVLGQGYYEQYF
CDR3 DNA: TGTGCCAGCAGCTTGGTATTGGGACAGGGGTACTACGAGCAGTACTTC

D gene: TRBD1
V gene: TRBV6-1
clone size: NA
J gene: TRBJ2-7
CDR3 protein: CASRLGQGAYEQYF
CDR3 DNA: TGTGCCAGTAGACTCGGGCAGGGGGCCTACGAGCAGTACTTC

D gene: TRBD2
V gene: TRBV7-9
clone size: NA
J gene: TRBJ2-5
CDR3 protein: CASSSLAGVETQYF
CDR3 DNA: TGTGCCAGCAGCTCCTTAGCGGGGGTGGAGACCCAGTACTTC

D gene: NA
V gene: TRBV5-8
clone size: NA
J gene: TRBJ2-1
CDR3 protein: CASSSGHLNNEQFF
CDR3 DNA: TGTGCCAGCAGCTCGGGACACCTCAACAATGAGCAGTTCTTC

D gene: TRBD1
V gene: TRBV25-1
clone size: NA
J gene: TRBJ2-2
CDR3 protein: CASSDPRTGGAGTGELFF
CDR3 DNA: TGTGCCAGCAGTGATCCCCGGACAGGGGGCGCGGGAACCGGGGAGCTGTTTTTT

D gene: TRBD1
V gene: TRBV5-6
clone size: once
J gene: TRBJ2-4
CDR3 protein: CASSQTGTALYLAKNIQYF
CDR3 DNA: TGTGCCAGCAGCCAAACCGGGACAGCCTTATACCTAGCCAAAAACATTCAGTACTTC

D gene: TRBD1
V gene: TRBV2
clone size: NA
J gene: TRBJ2-7
CDR3 protein: CASSEALRDSLYEQYF
CDR3 DNA: TGTGCCAGCAGTGAAGCGCTTCGGGACAGCCTCTACGAGCAGTACTTC

D gene: NA
V gene: TRBV12-5
clone size: NA
J gene: TRBJ2-5
CDR3 protein: CASGFLRGTQETQYF
CDR3 DNA: TGTGCTAGTGGTTTTCTACGGGGGACTCAAGAGACCCAGTACTTC

D gene: NA
V gene: TRBV6-5
clone size: NA
J gene: TRBJ1-2
CDR3 protein: CASGFFGAANYGYTF
CDR3 DNA: TGTGCCAGCGGGTTTTTTGGGGCAGCTAACTATGGCTACACCTTC

D gene: TRBD1
V gene: TRBV5-1
clone size: NA
J gene: TRBJ2-5
CDR3 protein: CASSLPGQGAETQYF
CDR3 DNA: TGCGCCAGCAGCTTACCGGGACAGGGGGCAGAGACCCAGTACTTC

D gene: TRBD1
V gene: TRBV13
clone size: NA
J gene: TRBJ2-7
CDR3 protein: CASSLVAAGTGSGEQYF
CDR3 DNA: TGTGCCAGCAGCTTAGTAGCGGCCGGGACAGGGTCTGGCGAGCAGTACTTC

D gene: TRBD1
V gene: TRBV16
clone size: NA
J gene: TRBJ2-7
CDR3 protein: CASSQLGQGGRGTTVEQYF
CDR3 DNA: TGTGCCAGCAGCCAACTAGGACAGGGGGGAAGGGGAACAACCGTGGAGCAGTACTTC

D gene: NA
V gene: TRBV6-6
clone size: NA
J gene: TRBJ2-7
CDR3 protein: CASSYGTTAYEQYF
CDR3 DNA: TGTGCCAGCAGTTACGGCACGACAGCCTACGAGCAGTACTTC

D gene: TRBD2
V gene: TRBV11-2
clone size: NA
J gene: TRBJ2-1
CDR3 protein: CASSLGWTSDNEQFF
CDR3 DNA: TGTGCCAGCAGCTTAGGTTGGACTAGCGACAATGAGCAGTTCTTC

D gene: TRBD1
V gene: TRBV28
clone size: NA
J gene: TRBJ2-1
CDR3 protein: CASSLRTGGLNEQFF
CDR3 DNA: TGTGCCAGCAGTTTACGGACAGGGGGTTTGAATGAGCAGTTCTTC

D gene: TRBD2
V gene: TRBV27
clone size: once
J gene: TRBJ2-7
CDR3 protein: CASSLGGSLSEQYF
CDR3 DNA: TGTGCCAGCAGTTTGGGAGGGTCCCTTAGCGAGCAGTACTTC

D gene: NA
V gene: TRBV4-2
clone size: NA
J gene: TRBJ2-7
CDR3 protein: CASSQDPRSSYEQYF
CDR3 DNA: TGTGCCAGCAGCCAAGATCCGAGGAGCTCCTACGAGCAGTACTTC

D gene: NA
V gene: TRBV4-2
clone size: once
J gene: TRBJ2-7
CDR3 protein: CASSRSGGAYYEQYF
CDR3 DNA: TGTGCCAGCAGCCGCTCGGGCGGGGCTTACTACGAGCAGTACTTC

D gene: TRBD1
V gene: TRBV5-8
clone size: NA
J gene: TRBJ1-5
CDR3 protein: CASSYRDRGFSQPQHF
CDR3 DNA: TGTGCCAGCAGCTACCGGGACAGGGGATTCAGTCAGCCCCAGCATTTT